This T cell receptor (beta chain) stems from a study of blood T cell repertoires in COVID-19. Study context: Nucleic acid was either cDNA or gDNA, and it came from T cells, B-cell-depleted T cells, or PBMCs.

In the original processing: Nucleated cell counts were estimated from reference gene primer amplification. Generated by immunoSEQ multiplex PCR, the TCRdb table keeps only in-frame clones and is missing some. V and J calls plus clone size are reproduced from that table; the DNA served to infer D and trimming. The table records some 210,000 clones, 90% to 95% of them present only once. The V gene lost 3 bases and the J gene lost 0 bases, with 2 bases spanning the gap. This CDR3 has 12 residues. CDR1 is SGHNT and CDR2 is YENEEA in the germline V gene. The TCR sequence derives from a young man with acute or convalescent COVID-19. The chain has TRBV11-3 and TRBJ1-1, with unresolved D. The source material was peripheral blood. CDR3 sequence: CASSFMNTEAFF. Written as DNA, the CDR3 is TGTGCCAGCAGCTTTATGAACACTGAAGCTTTCTTT.